The present entry profiles one TCR beta chain with its context. This sample is part of a study of CD8 T cells in Susac syndrome. Study details: Each patient with Susac syndrome, at the time of blood draw, was therapy-naive, on corticosteroids, or on intravenous immunoglobulin alone.

Reverse transcription of about 0.5 to 1 ug RNA used random hexamers. MiXCR, run by TCRdb on the immunoSEQ multiplex PCR reads, gives a single entry per CDR3 protein. The repertoire has about 190,000 distinct CDR3 sequences, approximately 95% of them found once; the top ten carry around 0.16%. Between the trimmed V and J ends, which lost 4 bases and 4 bases, there was a span of 10 bases. This CDR3 has 12 amino acids. Germline V gene lookup returns CDR1 SQVTM and CDR2 ANQGSEA. This chain uses TRBV29-1 with TRBJ1-2, with D hard to call. Specimen: CD8+ T cells from PBMCs. This receptor was taken from a human donor with Susac syndrome. CDR3 nucleotides: TGCAGCGTTGTTGACACGAGCTATGGCTACACCTTC. Translating gives CSVVDTSYGYTF.